The clone carrying this T cell receptor beta chain was recorded a few times. The antigen is not known. CDR1 is MNHEY and CDR2 is SVGAGI in the germline V gene. The CDR3 spans 11 residues. With 8 bases removed from V and 7 bases from J, the gap between germline ends came to 10 bases. Findings and limits, study-wide: Tumor memory CD4+ T cell TCR gene usage clustered with blood and lymph node memory CD4+ cells and lymph node naive CD4+ cells.

Constant-region reverse primers amplified full-length variable regions, followed by semi-nested Nested Universal Primer A PCR. MiXCR was run by TCRdb on the 5' RACE reads, yielding one entry per CDR3 protein. The sample has just over 60,000 distinct CDR3 sequences; almost 30% are singletons. The source of this sequence is a female donor with breast cancer. The rearrangement links TRBV6-5 to TRBJ2-3; D is undetermined. The specimen was tumor-infiltrating naive CD4+ T cells sorted from the breast tumor. Subset reported: naive CD4+ T cells, CD4+CD45RA+CD25-. Here the CDR3 DNA reads TGTGCCAGCCGAGACGCCTATACGCAGTATTTT. It specifies CASRDAYTQYF.